A selection of T cell receptor beta chains follows, all from one sample in a study of T-cell reconstitution after alpha-beta-depleted transplantation in children. TCRdb re-called the PCR reads with MiXCR, one entry per CDR3 protein. This repertoire shows about 160,000 distinct CDR3 sequences, over 8.5% found once; its top ten account for over 10%. Source: PBMCs, taken before TCRalphabeta/CD19-depleted stem cell transplant. All receptors derive from a boy younger than 10 with acute myeloid leukemia, due to receive a stem cell transplant. Each CDR3 is given with its conserved first and last residue. The D gene is left open where the match is weak. Clone size is not always given. Where it is, it says once, few, many or a class for expanded clones.

many	NA	TRBV4-2	TRBJ2-1	TGTGCCAGCAGCCAAGAAGGGGGGGGTCCTTACAATGAGCAGTTCTTC	CASSQEGGGPYNEQFF
many	NA	TRBV12-3/TRBV12-4	TRBJ1-6	TGTGCCAGCAGGGCCCGGTACCTCTTCTATAATTCACCCCTCCACTTT	CASRARYLFYNSPLHF
many	TRBD2	TRBV20-1	TRBJ2-2	TGCAGTGCTAGCGGGGGGGCCATCGGGGAGCTGTTTTTT	CSASGGAIGELFF
many	TRBD2	TRBV25-1	TRBJ2-7	TGTGCCAGCAGTGATGTAGCGGGATCGACCTACGAGCAGTACTTC	CASSDVAGSTYEQYF
many	NA	TRBV29-1	TRBJ1-1	TGCAGCGCCCCCGGGGCGCAGGGTAACACTGAAGCTTTCTTT	CSAPGAQGNTEAFF
many	NA	TRBV20-1	TRBJ2-1	TGCAGTGCTAGCGGGAGTCACAATGAGCAGTTCTTC	CSASGSHNEQFF
many	TRBD1	TRBV13	TRBJ2-3	TGTGCCAGCAGCCCTGGTTTGTTGGACAGGGACACAGATACGCAGTATTTT	CASSPGLLDRDTDTQYF
many	NA	TRBV6-1	TRBJ2-2	TGTGCCAGCAGGCCAACAGGGTCCGGGGAGCTGTTTTTT	CASRPTGSGELFF
many	NA	TRBV5-5	TRBJ1-3	TGTGCCAGCAGCTTGGGGACAAAAAACACCATATATTTT	CASSLGTKNTIYF
NA	TRBD1	TRBV4-1	TRBJ2-2	TGCGCCAGCAGCCGCCGGACAGGAGACCGCACCGGGGAGCTGTTTTTT	CASSRRTGDRTGELFF
many	NA	TRBV7-2	TRBJ2-2	TGTGCCAGCAGCATAGAGATGGGGAGGGAGCTGTTTTTT	CASSIEMGRELFF
many	NA	TRBV7-9	TRBJ1-2	TGTGCCAGCAGCCCCTCTCCTGGGGTGAACTATGGCTACACCTTC	CASSPSPGVNYGYTF
many	TRBD2	TRBV5-1	TRBJ2-1	TGCGCCAGCAGCTTGGGACTAGCGGGAAAACCCTACAATGAGCAGTTCTTC	CASSLGLAGKPYNEQFF
many	TRBD2	TRBV7-2	TRBJ2-1	TGTGCCAGCAGCAAGACTAGCGGAGGGGTGGAAGAGCAGTTCTTC	CASSKTSGGVEEQFF
many	NA	TRBV5-1	TRBJ2-7	TGCGCCAGCAGCTTGGAGGGAGCGGGCTCCTACGAGCAGTACTTC	CASSLEGAGSYEQYF
many	TRBD2	TRBV29-1	TRBJ2-3	TGCAGCGTCGGGAAAGCGGGATCGGTGACAGATACGCAGTATTTT	CSVGKAGSVTDTQYF
many	NA	TRBV14	TRBJ2-1	TGTGCCAGCAGCACTTACAATGAGCAGTTCTTC	CASSTYNEQFF
many	NA	TRBV5-1	TRBJ1-1	TGCGCCAGCAGCTTGGAACGTCAAGGCCCTGAAGCTTTCTTT	CASSLERQGPEAFF
many	NA	TRBV20-1	TRBJ2-7	TGCAGTGCTAGAGGCAGAGACTACGAGCAGTACTTC	CSARGRDYEQYF
few	TRBD1	TRBV27	TRBJ1-1	TGTGCCAGCAATCGGCAGGGACAGGGGCCCACTGAAGCTTTCTTT	CASNRQGQGPTEAFF
many	TRBD1	TRBV5-1	TRBJ1-1	TGCGCCAGCAGCTTGGGGGGACAGGGTATGAACACTGAAGCTTTCTTT	CASSLGGQGMNTEAFF
many	TRBD2	TRBV12-3/TRBV12-4	TRBJ2-1	TGTGCCAGCAGTTCCCTCTGGACTAGCGGTCCTGATAATCAGTTCTTC	CASSSLWTSGPDNQFF
many	TRBD2	TRBV12-3/TRBV12-4	TRBJ2-1	TGTGCCAGCAGTCCCCGGGGGGGAAGCTCCTACAATGAGCAGTTCTTC	CASSPRGGSSYNEQFF
many	TRBD1	TRBV7-9	TRBJ2-1	TGTGCCGCGAGGGAAGACAGGGGCTACAATGAGCAGTTCTTC	CAAREDRGYNEQFF
many	NA	TRBV20-1	TRBJ2-1	TGCAGTGCTAGTCCCCCTAGCGACTACAATGAGCAGTTCTTC	CSASPPSDYNEQFF
many	TRBD1	TRBV5-1	TRBJ2-6	TGCGCCAGCAGCTGGCCCACGGGACAGTTCATCTCTGGGGCCAACGTCCTGACTTTC	CASSWPTGQFISGANVLTF
many	NA	TRBV20-1	TRBJ2-2	TGCAGTGCCCCCCCCGCAGGGCTCAACACCGGGGAGCTGTTTTTT	CSAPPAGLNTGELFF
NA	NA	TRBV7-6	TRBJ2-1	TGTGCCAGCAGCCTGGACAGCCGCCTTTACAATGAGCAGTTCTTC	CASSLDSRLYNEQFF
many	TRBD2	TRBV20-1	TRBJ2-7	TGCAGTACGACTAGCGGGAGAGGCGAGCAGTACTTC	CSTTSGRGEQYF
many	TRBD1	TRBV4-1	TRBJ1-2	TGCGCCAGCAGCCAATCGGGACAGGGGTATGGCTACACCTTC	CASSQSGQGYGYTF
many	NA	TRBV5-5	TRBJ1-1	TGTGCCAGCAGCTTTGGCAGGGCCCTTGAAGCTTTCTTT	CASSFGRALEAFF
NA	NA	TRBV7-9	TRBJ1-2	TGTGCCAGCAGCTTCGTGAGGTCCATAGATGGCTACACCTTC	CASSFVRSIDGYTF
many	NA	TRBV5-1	TRBJ2-5	TGCGCCAGCAGCTTGAAGGGCTTAAGGAAACAAGAGACCCAGTACTTC	CASSLKGLRKQETQYF
many	NA	TRBV5-1	TRBJ2-5	TGCGCCAGCAGCTTAGTTCCCCAGGGGGAGACCCAGTACTTC	CASSLVPQGETQYF
many	TRBD1	TRBV6-1	TRBJ1-5	TGTGCCAGCGTAACAGGGGACTTCCATCAGCCCCAGCATTTT	CASVTGDFHQPQHF
many	TRBD2	TRBV24-1	TRBJ2-1	TGTGCCACCAGTGATTTGGAGGAGGGAGGGAGCTCCTACAATGAGCAGTTCTTC	CATSDLEEGGSSYNEQFF
many	NA	TRBV5-6	TRBJ2-2	TGTGCCAGCAACCGCAGGAGCGGGGAGCTGTTTTTT	CASNRRSGELFF
many	NA	TRBV5-5	TRBJ2-7	TGTGCCAGCAGCTTCCTTGGTCAGCAGTACTTC	CASSFLGQQYF
many	NA	TRBV29-1	TRBJ1-5	TGCAGCGTTGCTTGGGAAAATCAGCCCCAGCATTTT	CSVAWENQPQHF
many	TRBD1	TRBV4-1	TRBJ1-5	TGCGCCAGCAGCCAAGAGGGGACAGGCAATCAGCCCCAGCATTTT	CASSQEGTGNQPQHF
many	TRBD2	TRBV24-1	TRBJ2-3	TGTGCCACCGAGGGGGCGGGGGGGATTAGCACAGATACGCAGTATTTT	CATEGAGGISTDTQYF
many	NA	TRBV6-1	TRBJ1-2	TGTGCCAGCAGTGGGTCCCCACAGGGAAGCTATGGCTACACCTTC	CASSGSPQGSYGYTF
many	TRBD1	TRBV29-1	TRBJ2-7	TGCAGCGTTGAAGTGGCGGACAGGGTCTTAGGGGGCTACGAGCAGTACTTC	CSVEVADRVLGGYEQYF
many	NA	TRBV25-1	TRBJ2-1	TGTGCCAGCCGCCTAGGGGCTTGGCAGTTCTTC	CASRLGAWQFF
many	TRBD1	TRBV30	TRBJ1-5	TGTGCCTGGAGTGTTGGGACAGGGGGCAATCAGCCCCAGCATTTT	CAWSVGTGGNQPQHF
many	NA	TRBV28	TRBJ1-4	TGTGCCACCGACAGCCCTGCTAATGAAAAACTGTTTTTT	CATDSPANEKLFF
many	NA	TRBV20-1	TRBJ2-5	TGCAGTGCTAGAGACGCCCCGGTGGAGACCCAGTACTTC	CSARDAPVETQYF
many	NA	TRBV9	TRBJ2-5	TGTGCCAGCAGCAACCAAGAGACCCAGTACTTC	CASSNQETQYF